These 6 T cell receptor beta chains were all obtained from the same sample, sequenced in a study of cytomegalovirus exposure and HLA in healthy donors. With 60 Vbeta and 13 Jbeta primers, the PCR was carried out. The assay was immunoSEQ multiplex PCR, and TCRdb's table has in-frame clones only and misses some. The sample consists of 110,000 to 150,000 clones, about 64% of them appearing once. The sample taken for sequencing was PBMCs. Receptor source: a man in his fifties or sixties in good health and CMV-seronegative.

The V call is TRBV29-1, the J call TRBJ1-1, with D possibly matching TRBD1 (6 bases). The CDR3 runs to 12 residues. V was clipped by 0 bases and J by 8 bases, with 10 bases between them. Looked up from germline, CDR1 is SQVTM and CDR2 is ANQGSEA. As DNA, the CDR3 is TGCAGCGTTGAAGAGAAGGACAGCGAAGCTTTCTTT. Protein sequence: CSVEEKDSEAFF. Full variable domain (rest looked up from reference TRBV29-1 and TRBJ1-1): SAVISQKPSRDICQRGTSLTIQCQVDSQVTMMFWYRQQPGQSLTLIATANQGSEATYESGFVIDKFPISRPNLTFSTLTVSNMSPEDSSIYLCSVEEKDSEAFFGQGTRLTVV.

This chain joins TRBV28 and TRBJ2-2; D may be TRBD2 (6 bases). There are 13 residues in the CDR3. Germline V gene data show CDR1 as MDHEN and CDR2 as SYDVKM. The V end was cut by 5 bases, the J end by 6 bases, with 10 bases between. The CDR3 coding sequence is TGTGCCAGCAGTCTACTAGCTTCCGGGGAGCTGTTTTTT. It translates to CASSLLASGELFF.

J is TRBJ2-7 and V is TRBV7-9, with TRBD1 identical over 7 bases. This CDR3 has 15 amino acids. V lost 1 base, J lost 3 bases, and 6 bases stayed unmatched. Germline CDR1 reads SEHNR; CDR2 reads FQNEAQ (reference sequence). This chain's CDR3 is CASSLGTGAIYEQYF. CDR3 coding DNA: TGTGCCAGCAGCTTAGGTACAGGGGCCATCTACGAGCAGTACTTC.

The CDR3 here is CASSVVSDNSPLHF. CDR3 DNA sequence: TGTGCCAGCAGCGTAGTCAGCGATAATTCACCCCTCCACTTT. J is TRBJ1-6 and V is TRBV9; D is unresolved. The CDR3 length is 14 residues. The germline V gene encodes CDR1 SGDLS and CDR2 YYNGEE. Trimming shortened V by 0 bases and J by 5 bases, and 6 bases separated the two germline ends.

The chain joins TRBV5-1 to TRBJ1-6; D ambiguous. The germline V gene encodes CDR1 SGHRS and CDR2 YFSETQ. V shed 4 bases and J shed 14 bases, with 22 bases lying between them. CDR3 size: 15 residues. In nucleotides, the CDR3 is TGCGCCAGCAGCCTGAGTCAGGATCCTACGTTGGCCCTCCACTTT. Translating it yields CASSLSQDPTLALHF.

The V and J genes are TRBV9 and TRBJ2-5; D unresolved. The CDR3 extends over 16 amino acids. V lost 0 bases to trimming and J lost 3 bases, with 15 bases between them. From germline, CDR1 is SGDLS and CDR2 YYNGEE. For the CDR3, the DNA is TGTGCCAGCAGCGTAGGCCCTAGTCCCGTAGAAGAGACCCAGTACTTC. This sequence encodes CASSVGPSPVEETQYF.